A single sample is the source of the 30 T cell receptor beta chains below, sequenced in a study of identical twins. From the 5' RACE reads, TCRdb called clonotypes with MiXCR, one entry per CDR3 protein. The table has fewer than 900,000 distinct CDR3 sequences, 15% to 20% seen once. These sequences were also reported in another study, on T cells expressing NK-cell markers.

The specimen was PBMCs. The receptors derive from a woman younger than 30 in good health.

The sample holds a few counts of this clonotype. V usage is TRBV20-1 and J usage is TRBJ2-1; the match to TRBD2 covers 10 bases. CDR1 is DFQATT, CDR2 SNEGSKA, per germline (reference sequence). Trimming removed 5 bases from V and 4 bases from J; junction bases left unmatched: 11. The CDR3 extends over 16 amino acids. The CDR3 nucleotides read TGCAGTGCTCCCCCCCTAACTAGCGGGATGTACAATGAGCAGTTCTTC. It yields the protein CSAPPLTSGMYNEQFF.

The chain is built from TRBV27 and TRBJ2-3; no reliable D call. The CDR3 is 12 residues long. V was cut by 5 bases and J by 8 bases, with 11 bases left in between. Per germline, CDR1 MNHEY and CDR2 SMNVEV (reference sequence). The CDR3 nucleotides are TGTGCCAGCAGTGGAGTTTCTGGTACGCAGTATTTT. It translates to CASSGVSGTQYF.

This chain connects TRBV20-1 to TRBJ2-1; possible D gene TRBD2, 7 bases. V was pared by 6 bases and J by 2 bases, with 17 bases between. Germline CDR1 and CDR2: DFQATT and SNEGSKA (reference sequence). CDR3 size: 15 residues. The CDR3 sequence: CSARMSGTPYNEQFF. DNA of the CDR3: TGCAGTGCCCGAATGAGCGGGACACCCTACAATGAGCAGTTCTTC.

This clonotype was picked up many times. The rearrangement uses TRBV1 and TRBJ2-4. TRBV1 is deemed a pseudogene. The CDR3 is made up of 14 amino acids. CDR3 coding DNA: TGCACCAGCAGCCAGGGATCAGCCAAAAACATTCAGTACTTC. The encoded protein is CTSSQGSAKNIQYF.

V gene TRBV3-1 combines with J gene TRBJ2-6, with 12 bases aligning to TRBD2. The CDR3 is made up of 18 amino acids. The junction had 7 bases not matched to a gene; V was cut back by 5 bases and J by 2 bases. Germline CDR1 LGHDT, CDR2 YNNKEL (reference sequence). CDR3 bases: TGTGCCAGCAGCACCCCCAGGACTAGCGGGACTGGGGCCAACGTCCTGACTTTC. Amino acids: CASSTPRTSGTGANVLTF.

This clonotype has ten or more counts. The CDR3 nucleotides read TGCAGTGCTAGTGAGGGAACTACTGGAAACACCATATATTTT. It is translated as CSASEGTTGNTIYF. The rearrangement links TRBV20-1 to TRBJ1-3; D not resolved. Germline V gives CDR1 DFQATT, CDR2 SNEGSKA (reference sequence). V lost 3 bases and J lost 2, with 11 bases in between. The CDR3 loop spans 14 amino acids.

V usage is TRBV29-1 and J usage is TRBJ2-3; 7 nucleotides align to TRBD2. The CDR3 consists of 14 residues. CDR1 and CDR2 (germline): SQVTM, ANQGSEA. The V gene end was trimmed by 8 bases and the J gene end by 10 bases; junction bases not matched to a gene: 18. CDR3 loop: CSLRGVGPMEAQYF. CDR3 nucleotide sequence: TGCAGCCTCCGGGGGGTGGGGCCGATGGAAGCGCAGTATTTT.

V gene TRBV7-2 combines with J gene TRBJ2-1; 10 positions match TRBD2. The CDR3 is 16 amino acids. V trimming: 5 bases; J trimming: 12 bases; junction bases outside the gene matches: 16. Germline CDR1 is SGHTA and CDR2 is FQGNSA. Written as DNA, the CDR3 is TGTGCCAGCAGCCTGGATGGGACTAGCGCGAGACGGGGGCAGTTCTTC. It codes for CASSLDGTSARRGQFF.

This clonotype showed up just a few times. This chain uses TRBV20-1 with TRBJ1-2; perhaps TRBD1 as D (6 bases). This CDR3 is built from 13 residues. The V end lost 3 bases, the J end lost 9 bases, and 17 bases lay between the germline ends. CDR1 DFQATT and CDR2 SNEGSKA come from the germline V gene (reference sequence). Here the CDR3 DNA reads TGCAGTGCTAGTGAATATAAGGGGGTACGCTACACCTTC. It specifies CSASEYKGVRYTF.

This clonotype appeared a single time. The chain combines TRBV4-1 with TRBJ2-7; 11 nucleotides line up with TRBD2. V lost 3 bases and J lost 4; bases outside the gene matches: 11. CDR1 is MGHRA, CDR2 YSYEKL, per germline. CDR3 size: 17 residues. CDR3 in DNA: TGCGCCAGCAGCCAGTCACTAGCGGGGGACCGTCCTTACGAGCAGTACTTC. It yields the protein CASSQSLAGDRPYEQYF.

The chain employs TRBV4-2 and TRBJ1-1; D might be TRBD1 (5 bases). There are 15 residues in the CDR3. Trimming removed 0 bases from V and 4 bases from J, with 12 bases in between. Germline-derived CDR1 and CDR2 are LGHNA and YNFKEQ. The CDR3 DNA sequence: TGTGCCAGCAGCCAAGACGCGGCAGGGCGCACTGAAGCTTTCTTT. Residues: CASSQDAAGRTEAFF.

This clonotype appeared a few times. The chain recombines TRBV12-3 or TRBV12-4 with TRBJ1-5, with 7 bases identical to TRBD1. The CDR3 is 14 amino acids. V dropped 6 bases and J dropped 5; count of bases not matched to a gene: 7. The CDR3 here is CASSPPGTDQPQHF. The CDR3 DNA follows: TGTGCCAGCAGCCCTCCCGGGACAGATCAGCCCCAGCATTTT.

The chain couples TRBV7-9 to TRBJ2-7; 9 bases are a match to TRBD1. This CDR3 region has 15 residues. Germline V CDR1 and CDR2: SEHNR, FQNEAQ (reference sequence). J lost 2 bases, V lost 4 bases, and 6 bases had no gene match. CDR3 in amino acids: CASSYGQGLTYEQYF. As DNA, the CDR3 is TGTGCCAGCAGCTATGGACAGGGGCTGACCTACGAGCAGTACTTC.

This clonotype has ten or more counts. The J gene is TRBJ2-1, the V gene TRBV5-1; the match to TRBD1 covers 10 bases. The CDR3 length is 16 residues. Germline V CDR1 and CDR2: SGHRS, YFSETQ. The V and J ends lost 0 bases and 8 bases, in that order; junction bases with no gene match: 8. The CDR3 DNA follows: TGCGCCAGCAGCTTGGCCGGGACAGGGGACAGCGATGAGCAGTTCTTC. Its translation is CASSLAGTGDSDEQFF. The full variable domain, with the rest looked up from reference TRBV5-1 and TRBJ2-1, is KAGVTQTPRYLIKTRGQQVTLSCSPISGHRSVSWYQQTPGQGLQFLFEYFSETQRNKGNFPGRFSGRQFSNSRSEMNVSTLELGDSALYLCASSLAGTGDSDEQFFGPGTRLTVL.

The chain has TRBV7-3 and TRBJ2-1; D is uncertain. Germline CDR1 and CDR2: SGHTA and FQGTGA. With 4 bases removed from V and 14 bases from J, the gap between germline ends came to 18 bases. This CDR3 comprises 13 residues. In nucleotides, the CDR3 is TGTGCCAGCAGCTCGTCCGCAACAGAGCATAAGTTCTTC. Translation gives CASSSSATEHKFF.

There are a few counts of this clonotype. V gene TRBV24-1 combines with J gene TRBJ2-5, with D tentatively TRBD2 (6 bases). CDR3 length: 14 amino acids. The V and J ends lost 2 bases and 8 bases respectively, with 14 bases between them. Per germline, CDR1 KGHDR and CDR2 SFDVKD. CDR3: CATSDSDHAGTQYF. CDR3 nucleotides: TGTGCCACCAGTGATTCGGACCACGCGGGAACCCAGTACTTC.

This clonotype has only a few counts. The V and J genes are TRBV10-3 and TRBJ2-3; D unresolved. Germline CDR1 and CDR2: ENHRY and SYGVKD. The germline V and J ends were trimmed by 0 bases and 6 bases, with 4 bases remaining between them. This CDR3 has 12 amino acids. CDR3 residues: CAISESQDTQYF. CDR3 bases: TGTGCCATCAGTGAGTCGCAGGATACGCAGTATTTT.

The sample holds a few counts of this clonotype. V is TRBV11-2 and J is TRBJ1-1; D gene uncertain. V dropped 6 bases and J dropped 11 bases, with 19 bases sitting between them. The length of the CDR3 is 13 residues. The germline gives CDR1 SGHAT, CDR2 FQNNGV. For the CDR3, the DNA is TGTGCCAGCAGACGCAATCAAGTTGGTTGGGCTTTCTTT. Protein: CASRRNQVGWAFF.

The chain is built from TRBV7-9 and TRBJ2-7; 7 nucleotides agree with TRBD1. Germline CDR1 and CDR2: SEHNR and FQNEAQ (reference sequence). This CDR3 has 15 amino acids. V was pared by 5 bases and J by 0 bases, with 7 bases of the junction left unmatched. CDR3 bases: TGTGCCAGCAGCGGTCGACAGGGATCCTCCTACGAGCAGTACTTC. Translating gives CASSGRQGSSYEQYF.

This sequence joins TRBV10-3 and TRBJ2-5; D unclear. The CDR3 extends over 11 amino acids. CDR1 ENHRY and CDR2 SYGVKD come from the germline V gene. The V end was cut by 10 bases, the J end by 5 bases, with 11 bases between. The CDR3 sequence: CATSFGETQYF. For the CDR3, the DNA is TGTGCCACCAGCTTCGGGGAGACCCAGTACTTC.

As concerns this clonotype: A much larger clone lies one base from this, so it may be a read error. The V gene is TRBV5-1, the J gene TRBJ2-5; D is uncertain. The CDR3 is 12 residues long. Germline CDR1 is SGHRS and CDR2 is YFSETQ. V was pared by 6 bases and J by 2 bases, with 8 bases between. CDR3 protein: CASNSQQETQYF. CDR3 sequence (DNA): TGCGCCAGCAACAGTCAACAAGAGACCCAGTACTTC.

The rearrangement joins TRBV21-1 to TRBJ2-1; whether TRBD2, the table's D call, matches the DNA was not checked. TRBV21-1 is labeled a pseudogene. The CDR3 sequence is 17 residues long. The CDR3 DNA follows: TGTGCCAGATCAACGGGTGGAGACTACAGCAATGACAATGAGCAGTTCTTC. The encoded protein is CARSTGGDYSNDNEQFF.

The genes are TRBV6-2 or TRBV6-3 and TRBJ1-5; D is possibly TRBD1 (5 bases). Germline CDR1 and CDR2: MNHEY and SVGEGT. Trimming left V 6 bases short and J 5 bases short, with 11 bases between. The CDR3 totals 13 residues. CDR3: CASSRRGDQPQHF. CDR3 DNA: TGTGCCAGCAGCCGACGGGGGGATCAGCCCCAGCATTTT.

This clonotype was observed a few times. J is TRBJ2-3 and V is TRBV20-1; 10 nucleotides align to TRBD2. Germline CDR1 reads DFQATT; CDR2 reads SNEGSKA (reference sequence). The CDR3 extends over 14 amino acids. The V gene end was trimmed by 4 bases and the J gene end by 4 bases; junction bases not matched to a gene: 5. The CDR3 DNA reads TGCAGTGCTACTACCCTAGCGGGGGCAGATACGCAGTATTTT. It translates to CSATTLAGADTQYF.

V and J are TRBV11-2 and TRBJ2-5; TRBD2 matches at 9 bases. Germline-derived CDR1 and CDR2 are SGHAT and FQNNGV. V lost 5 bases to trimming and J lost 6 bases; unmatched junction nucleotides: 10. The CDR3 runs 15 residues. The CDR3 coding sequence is TGTGCCAGCAGCGGAATCCAGGGACTAGCACAGACCCAGTACTTC. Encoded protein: CASSGIQGLAQTQYF. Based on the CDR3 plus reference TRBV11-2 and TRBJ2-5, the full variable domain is EAGVAQSPRYKIIEKRQSVAFWCNPISGHATLYWYQQILGQGPKLLIQFQNNGVVDDSQLPKDRFSAERLKGVDSTLKIQPAKLEDSAVYLCASSGIQGLAQTQYFGPGTRLLVL.

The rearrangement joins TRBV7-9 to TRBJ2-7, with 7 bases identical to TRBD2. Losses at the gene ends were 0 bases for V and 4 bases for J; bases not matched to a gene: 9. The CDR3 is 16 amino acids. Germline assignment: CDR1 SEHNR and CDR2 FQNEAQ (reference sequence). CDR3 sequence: CASSLAGGSLWYEQYF. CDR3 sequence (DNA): TGTGCCAGCAGCTTAGCTGGCGGGAGCCTTTGGTACGAGCAGTACTTC.

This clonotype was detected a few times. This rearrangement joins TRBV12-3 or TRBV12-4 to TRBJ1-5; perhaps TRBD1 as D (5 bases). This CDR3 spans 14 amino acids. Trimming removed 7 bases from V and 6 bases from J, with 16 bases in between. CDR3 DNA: TGTGCCAGCACCACAACAGGTTCGGGTCAGCCCCAGCATTTT. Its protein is CASTTTGSGQPQHF.

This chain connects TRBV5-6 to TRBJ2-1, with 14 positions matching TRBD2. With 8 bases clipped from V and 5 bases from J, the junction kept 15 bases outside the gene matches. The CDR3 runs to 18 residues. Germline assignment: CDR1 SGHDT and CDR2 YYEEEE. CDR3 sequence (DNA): TGTGCCAGAGGGGATAGTCGAACGGGACTAGCGGGGGACAATGAGCAGTTCTTC. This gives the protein CARGDSRTGLAGDNEQFF. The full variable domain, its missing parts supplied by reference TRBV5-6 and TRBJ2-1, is DAGVTQSPTHLIKTRGQQVTLRCSPKSGHDTVSWYQQALGQGPQFIFQYYEEEERQRGNFPDRFSGHQFPNYSSELNVNALLLGDSALYLCARGDSRTGLAGDNEQFFGPGTRLTVL.

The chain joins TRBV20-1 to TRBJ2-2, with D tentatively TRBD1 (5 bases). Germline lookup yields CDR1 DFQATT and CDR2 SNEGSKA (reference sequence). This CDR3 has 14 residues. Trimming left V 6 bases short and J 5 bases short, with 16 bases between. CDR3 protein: CSAPDRKGTGELFF. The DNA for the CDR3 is TGCAGTGCCCCCGACAGAAAGGGAACCGGGGAGCTGTTTTTT.

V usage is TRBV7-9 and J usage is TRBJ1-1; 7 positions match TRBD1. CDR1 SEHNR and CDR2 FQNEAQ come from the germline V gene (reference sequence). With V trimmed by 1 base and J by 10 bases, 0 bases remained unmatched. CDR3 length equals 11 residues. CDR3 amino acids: CASSLGTGAFF. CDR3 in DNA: TGTGCCAGCAGCTTAGGGACAGGAGCTTTCTTT.